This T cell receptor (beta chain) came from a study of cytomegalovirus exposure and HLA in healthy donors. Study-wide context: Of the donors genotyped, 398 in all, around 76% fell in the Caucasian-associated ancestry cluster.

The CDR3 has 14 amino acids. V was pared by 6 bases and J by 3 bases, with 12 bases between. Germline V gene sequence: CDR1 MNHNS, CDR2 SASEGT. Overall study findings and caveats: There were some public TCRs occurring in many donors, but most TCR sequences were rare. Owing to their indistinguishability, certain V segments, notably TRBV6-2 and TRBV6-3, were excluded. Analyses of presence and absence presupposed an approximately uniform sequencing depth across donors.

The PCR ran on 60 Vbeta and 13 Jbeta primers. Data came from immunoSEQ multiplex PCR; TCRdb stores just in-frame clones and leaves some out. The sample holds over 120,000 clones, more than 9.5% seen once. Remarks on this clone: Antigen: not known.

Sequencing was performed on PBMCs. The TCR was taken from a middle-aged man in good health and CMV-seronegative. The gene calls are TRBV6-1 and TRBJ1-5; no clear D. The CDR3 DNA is TGTGCCAGCAGGGACTTACGGGACAATCAGCCCCAGCATTTT. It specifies CASRDLRDNQPQHF.